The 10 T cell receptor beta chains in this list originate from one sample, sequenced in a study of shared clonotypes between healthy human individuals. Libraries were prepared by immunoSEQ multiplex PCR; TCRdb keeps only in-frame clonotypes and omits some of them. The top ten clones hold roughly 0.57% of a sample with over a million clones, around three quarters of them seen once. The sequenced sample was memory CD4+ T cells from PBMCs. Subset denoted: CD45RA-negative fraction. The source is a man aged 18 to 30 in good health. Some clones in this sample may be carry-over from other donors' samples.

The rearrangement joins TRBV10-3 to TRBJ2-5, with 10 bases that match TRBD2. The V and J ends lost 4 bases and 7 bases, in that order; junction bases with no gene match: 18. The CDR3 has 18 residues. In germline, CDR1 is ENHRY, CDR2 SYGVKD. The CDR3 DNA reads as TGTGCCATCAGTGCCTCTCCCGTTCTAGCGGGAGACTCAGCGACCCAGTACTTC. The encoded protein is CAISASPVLAGDSATQYF.

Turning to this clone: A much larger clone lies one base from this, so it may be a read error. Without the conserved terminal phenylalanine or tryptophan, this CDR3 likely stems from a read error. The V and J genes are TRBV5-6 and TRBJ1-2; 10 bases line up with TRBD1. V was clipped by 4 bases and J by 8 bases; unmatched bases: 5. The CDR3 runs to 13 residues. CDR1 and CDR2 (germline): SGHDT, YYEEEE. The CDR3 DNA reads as TGTGCCAGCAGCCTAGACAGGGGGCCCGGCTACACCCTC. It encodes CASSLDRGPGYTL.

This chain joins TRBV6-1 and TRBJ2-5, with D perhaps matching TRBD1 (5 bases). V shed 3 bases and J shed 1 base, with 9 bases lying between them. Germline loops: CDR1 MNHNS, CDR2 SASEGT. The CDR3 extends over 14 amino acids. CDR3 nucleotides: TGTGCCAGCAGTGAGGGGCTCACCCAAGAGACCCAGTACTTC. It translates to CASSEGLTQETQYF.

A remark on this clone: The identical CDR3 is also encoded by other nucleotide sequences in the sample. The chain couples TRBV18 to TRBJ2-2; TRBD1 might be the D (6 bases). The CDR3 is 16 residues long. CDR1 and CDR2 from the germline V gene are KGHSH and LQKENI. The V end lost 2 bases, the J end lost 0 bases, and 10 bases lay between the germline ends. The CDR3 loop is CASSPRQATNTGELFF. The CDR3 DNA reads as TGTGCCAGCTCACCAAGACAGGCCACGAACACCGGGGAGCTGTTTTTT. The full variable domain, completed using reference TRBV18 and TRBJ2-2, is NAGVMQNPRHLVRRRGQEARLRCSPMKGHSHVYWYRQLPEEGLKFMVYLQKENIIDESGMPKERFSAEFPKEGPSILRIQQVVRGDSAAYFCASSPRQATNTGELFFGEGSRLTVL.

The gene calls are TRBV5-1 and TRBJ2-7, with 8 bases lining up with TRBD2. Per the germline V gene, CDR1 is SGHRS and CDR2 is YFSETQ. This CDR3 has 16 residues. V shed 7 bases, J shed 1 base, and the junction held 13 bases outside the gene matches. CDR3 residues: CASSGGWTPGSYEQYF. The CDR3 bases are TGCGCCAGCTCGGGGGGGTGGACACCTGGGTCCTACGAGCAGTACTTC.

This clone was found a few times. The CDR3 spells CASSASRDYGEKLFF. CDR3 bases: TGTGCCAGCAGCGCCTCCCGGGACTATGGTGAAAAACTGTTTTTT. This chain links TRBV7-9 with TRBJ1-4; possible D gene TRBD1, 5 bases. The CDR3 loop spans 15 amino acids. The germline gives CDR1 SEHNR, CDR2 FQNEAQ (reference sequence). Between the trimmed V and J ends, which lost 5 bases and 7 bases, there was a span of 17 bases.

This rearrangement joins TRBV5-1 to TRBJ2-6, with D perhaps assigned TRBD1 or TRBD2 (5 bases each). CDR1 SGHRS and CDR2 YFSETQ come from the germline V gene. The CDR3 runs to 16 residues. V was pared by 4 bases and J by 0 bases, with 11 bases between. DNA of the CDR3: TGCGCCAGCAGCCGGGACGCCTCCTCTGGGGCCAACGTCCTGACTTTC. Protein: CASSRDASSGANVLTF.

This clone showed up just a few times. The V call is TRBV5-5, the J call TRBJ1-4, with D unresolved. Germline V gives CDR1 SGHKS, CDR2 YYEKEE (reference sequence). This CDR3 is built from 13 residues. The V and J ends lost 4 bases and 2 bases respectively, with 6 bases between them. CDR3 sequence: CASSPDTNEKLFF. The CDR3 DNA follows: TGTGCCAGCAGCCCGGACACTAATGAAAAACTGTTTTTT.

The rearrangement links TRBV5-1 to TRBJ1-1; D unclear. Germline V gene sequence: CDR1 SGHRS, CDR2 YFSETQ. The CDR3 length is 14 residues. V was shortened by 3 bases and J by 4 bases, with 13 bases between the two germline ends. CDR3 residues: CASSYDGLATEAFF. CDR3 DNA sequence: TGCGCCAGCAGCTACGATGGATTGGCCACTGAAGCTTTCTTT.

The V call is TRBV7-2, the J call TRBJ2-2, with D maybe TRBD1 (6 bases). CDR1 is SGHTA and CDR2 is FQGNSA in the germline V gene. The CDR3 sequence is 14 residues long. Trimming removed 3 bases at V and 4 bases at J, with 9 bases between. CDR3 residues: CASSFGQTTGELFF. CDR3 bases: TGTGCCAGCAGCTTCGGACAGACCACCGGGGAGCTGTTTTTT.